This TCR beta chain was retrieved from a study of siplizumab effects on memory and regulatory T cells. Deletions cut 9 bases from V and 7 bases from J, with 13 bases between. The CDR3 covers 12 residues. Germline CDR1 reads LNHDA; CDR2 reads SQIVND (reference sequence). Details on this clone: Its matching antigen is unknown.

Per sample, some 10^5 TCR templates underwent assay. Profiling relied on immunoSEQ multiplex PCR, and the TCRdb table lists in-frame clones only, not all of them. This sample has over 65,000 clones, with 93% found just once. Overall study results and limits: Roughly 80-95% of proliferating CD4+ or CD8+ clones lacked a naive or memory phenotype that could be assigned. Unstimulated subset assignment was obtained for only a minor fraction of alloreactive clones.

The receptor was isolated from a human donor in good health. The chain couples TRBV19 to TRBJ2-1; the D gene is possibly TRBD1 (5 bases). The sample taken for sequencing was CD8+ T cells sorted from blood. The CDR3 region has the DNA TGTGCCAGCCACGCCACAGGAAATGAGCAGTTCTTC. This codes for CASHATGNEQFF.